These 27 T cell receptor beta chains were sequenced from one sample in a study of OX40 agonist ivuxolimab in advanced cancers. Some clones are missing from TCRdb's copy, which holds only in-frame ones; the method was immunoSEQ multiplex PCR. Of 70,000 to 95,000 clones in the sample, 94% were seen once. This specimen was CD4+ or CD8+ T cells sorted from blood, taken in a trial of the OX40 agonist ivuxolimab. Receptors were obtained from an adult with an advanced solid tumor such as melanoma, head and neck, liver or kidney cancer.

The chain couples TRBV4-1 to TRBJ1-5; D might be TRBD1 (5 bases). The V gene's germline CDR1 is MGHRA and CDR2 YSYEKL. There are 15 residues in the CDR3. The V end lost 1 base, the J end lost 5 bases, and 12 bases lay between the germline ends. This CDR3 is CASSQVLTGDQPQHF. CDR3 sequence (DNA): TGCGCCAGCAGCCAAGTTCTTACAGGAGATCAGCCCCAGCATTTT.

The chain joins TRBV6-5 to TRBJ2-2, with D uncertain. Trimming took off 6 bases at V and 0 bases at J, with 5 bases between the two ends. CDR3 length equals 13 residues. From germline, CDR1 is MNHEY and CDR2 SVGAGI. The CDR3 nucleotides read TGTGCCAGCAGGGCCTCGAACACCGGGGAGCTGTTTTTT. This encodes CASRASNTGELFF.

The chain combines TRBV6-1 with TRBJ1-3; D remains ambiguous. V lost 4 bases, J lost 6 bases, and 16 bases lay in between. Germline assignment: CDR1 MNHNS and CDR2 SASEGT. This CDR3 contains 15 residues. The CDR3 DNA reads TGTGCCAGCAGTGCAAGGATGGGCAAGGAAAACACCATATATTTT. Translation: CASSARMGKENTIYF.

The chain recombines TRBV5-4 with TRBJ2-7; tentatively, D is TRBD1 (6 bases). Germline CDR1 is SGHNT and CDR2 is YYREEE (reference sequence). V was clipped by 4 bases and J by 7 bases, with 9 bases between them. The CDR3 contains 11 residues. The CDR3 DNA is TGTGCCAGCAGCCAGGGGCGTGAGCAGTACTTC. Protein: CASSQGREQYF.

This clone was observed once. The chain joins TRBV7-6 to TRBJ1-2, with TRBD1 matching 9 bases. V lost 3 bases to trimming and J lost 4 bases; unmatched junction nucleotides: 0. Per germline, CDR1 SGHVS and CDR2 FNYEAQ. This CDR3 is built from 13 residues. The CDR3 bases are TGTGCCAGCAGCTTGACAGGGGGCTATGGCTACACCTTC. This encodes CASSLTGGYGYTF. The full variable domain, with the rest looked up from reference TRBV7-6 and TRBJ1-2, is GAGVSQSPRYKVTKRGQDVALRCDPISGHVSLYWYRQALGQGPEFLTYFNYEAQQDKSGLPNDRFSAERPEGSISTLTIQRTEQRDSAMYRCASSLTGGYGYTFGSGTRLTVV.

The chain links TRBV4-3 to TRBJ2-1; TRBD1 aligns across 7 bases. Trimming cost V 4 bases and J 5 bases; bases outside gene matches: 11. Germline assignment: CDR1 LGHNA and CDR2 YSLEER. CDR3 size: 16 residues. DNA for the CDR3: TGCGCCAGCAGCCCGGCGGGTGACAGGGTCCACAATGAGCAGTTCTTC. As protein: CASSPAGDRVHNEQFF.

The J gene is TRBJ2-7, the V gene TRBV4-1; D remains ambiguous. V was trimmed by 0 bases and J by 0 bases, leaving 9 bases between them. The germline V gene encodes CDR1 MGHRA and CDR2 YSYEKL. The length of the CDR3 is 15 residues. The CDR3 here is CASSQDSGSSYEQYF. CDR3 nucleotide sequence: TGCGCCAGCAGCCAAGATTCCGGCAGCTCCTACGAGCAGTACTTC.

This chain connects TRBV6-1 to TRBJ2-5; no clear D gene. CDR1 is MNHNS, CDR2 SASEGT, per germline. This CDR3 contains 11 residues. Trimming shortened V by 5 bases and J by 2 bases, and 3 bases separated the two germline ends. CDR3 nucleotide sequence: TGTGCCAGCAGTATACAAGAGACCCAGTACTTC. This encodes CASSIQETQYF.

The rearrangement uses TRBV27 and TRBJ1-5; TRBD1 might be the D (5 bases). The CDR3 is made up of 13 amino acids. CDR1 and CDR2 from the germline V gene are MNHEY and SMNVEV (reference sequence). The V end lost 4 bases, the J end lost 3 bases, and 7 bases lay between the germline ends. Written as DNA, the CDR3 is TGTGCCAGCAGTTCAGGGCCCAATCAGCCCCAGCATTTT. Protein sequence: CASSSGPNQPQHF.

This clone was recorded only once. The gene calls are TRBV27 and TRBJ2-7; 11 bases are shared with TRBD2. V trimming: 6 bases; J trimming: 4 bases; junction bases outside the gene matches: 8. The CDR3 is 15 residues long. Germline CDR1 and CDR2: MNHEY and SMNVEV (reference sequence). CDR3 bases: TGTGCCAGCAGCCTTACTAGCGGGAGTTCGTACGAGCAGTACTTC. This gives the protein CASSLTSGSSYEQYF.

V is TRBV19 and J is TRBJ1-3, with D unclear. Between the trimmed V and J ends, which lost 1 base and 0 bases, there was a span of 7 bases. CDR3 length equals 15 residues. CDR1 and CDR2 (germline): LNHDA, SQIVND (reference sequence). CDR3 nucleotide sequence: TGTGCCAGTAGTATAGGAGCAGCCTCTGGAAACACCATATATTTT. Its protein is CASSIGAASGNTIYF.

V gene TRBV19 combines with J gene TRBJ2-1; D is ambiguous. The germline CDR1 and CDR2 sequences are LNHDA and SQIVND (reference sequence). The CDR3 is 13 amino acids. The V gene lost 4 bases and the J gene lost 5 bases, with 9 bases spanning the gap. For the CDR3, the DNA is TGTGCCAGTAGTAATCAGATTCACAATGAGCAGTTCTTC. This codes for CASSNQIHNEQFF.

This chain connects TRBV27 to TRBJ1-5, with D unresolved. Looked up from germline, CDR1 is MNHEY and CDR2 is SMNVEV (reference sequence). With 6 bases removed from V and 5 bases from J, the gap between germline ends came to 14 bases. This CDR3 spans 14 amino acids. CDR3: CASRPTGVYQPQHF. The CDR3 region has the DNA TGTGCCAGCAGGCCGACGGGAGTTTATCAGCCCCAGCATTTT.

The chain uses TRBV4-1 and TRBJ2-4; 8 bases are a match to TRBD1. CDR1 and CDR2 from the germline V gene are MGHRA and YSYEKL. The CDR3 is 17 amino acids. The V gene end was trimmed by 4 bases and the J gene end by 1 base; junction bases not matched to a gene: 9. The CDR3 region has the DNA TGCGCCAGCAGCCCTTCTCCAGGGGGCGCCGCCAAAAACATTCAGTACTTC. Translated, it gives CASSPSPGGAAKNIQYF.

The V and J genes are TRBV19 and TRBJ1-1, with D unresolved. The CDR3 length is 13 residues. Germline loops: CDR1 LNHDA, CDR2 SQIVND (reference sequence). V was trimmed by 3 bases and J by 8 bases, leaving 13 bases between them. CDR3 nucleotide sequence: TGTGCCAGTAGTATTACGGGCAGGCAGGAAGCTTTCTTT. Amino acids: CASSITGRQEAFF.

This chain links TRBV2 with TRBJ2-7; the D gene is possibly TRBD2 (5 bases). V dropped 3 bases and J dropped 4 bases, with 19 bases sitting between them. This CDR3 region has 16 residues. CDR1 and CDR2 from the germline V gene are SNHLY and FYNNEI. The CDR3 reads CASSEGGGRRPYEQYF. The CDR3 nucleotides are TGTGCCAGCAGTGAGGGTGGAGGCAGGCGGCCTTACGAGCAGTACTTC.

The table lists this clone with a count of one. The chain uses TRBV12-5 and TRBJ2-3, with D uncertain. Trimming pared 5 bases from V and 0 bases from J, leaving 15 bases between. Germline lookup yields CDR1 LGHNT and CDR2 FRNRAP. The CDR3 spans 16 residues. The CDR3 loop reads CASGPPRASSTDTQYF. The CDR3 coding sequence is TGTGCTAGTGGTCCCCCTCGCGCATCTAGCACAGATACGCAGTATTTT.

The chain has TRBV29-1 and TRBJ1-2, with 7 bases fitting TRBD1. CDR1 and CDR2 (germline): SQVTM, ANQGSEA. This CDR3 comprises 11 residues. The ends lost 7 bases at V and 2 bases at J; junction bases unmatched: 1. The CDR3 sequence is CSAGQNYGYTF. CDR3 DNA: TGCAGCGCGGGACAGAACTATGGCTACACCTTC.

This chain connects TRBV30 to TRBJ2-1; the D gene could be TRBD1 or TRBD2 (6 bases each). V was shortened by 2 bases and J by 5 bases, with 10 bases between the two germline ends. The germline V gene encodes CDR1 GTSNPN and CDR2 SVGIG (reference sequence). The length of the CDR3 is 13 residues. In DNA form, the CDR3 reads TGTGCCTGGAGTACGGGGGCCGACAATGAGCAGTTCTTC. Protein product: CAWSTGADNEQFF.

This chain links TRBV7-6 with TRBJ1-6; 7 bases line up with TRBD1. This CDR3 comprises 15 residues. Germline trimming cut 4 bases from V and 7 bases from J; bases unmatched to any gene: 7. Germline CDR1 SGHVS, CDR2 FNYEAQ. The CDR3 loop reads CASSSLEGGNSPLHF. Here the CDR3 DNA reads TGTGCCAGCAGCTCCCTTGAAGGGGGCAATTCACCCCTCCACTTT.

The chain combines TRBV4-3 with TRBJ1-4; 8 bases are shared with TRBD1. The CDR3 runs 21 residues. Germline V gives CDR1 LGHNA, CDR2 YSLEER. The junction had 23 bases not matched to a gene; V was cut back by 0 bases and J by 8 bases. CDR3 sequence: CASSQDRGQDYEGGRSEKLFF. The CDR3 coding sequence is TGCGCCAGCAGCCAAGATAGGGGACAGGACTATGAAGGAGGTCGATCCGAAAAACTGTTTTTT.

The genes are TRBV14 and TRBJ2-3; 7 nucleotides align to TRBD1. The ends lost 3 bases at V and 3 bases at J; junction bases unmatched: 6. Germline CDR1 reads SGHDN; CDR2 reads FVKESK. The CDR3 has 15 residues. This CDR3 reads CASSQGQFSTDTQYF. Written as DNA, the CDR3 is TGTGCCAGCAGCCAGGGACAGTTCAGTACAGATACGCAGTATTTT.

The chain has TRBV5-5 and TRBJ2-7; 9 nucleotides match TRBD1. CDR3 length equals 17 residues. Germline-derived CDR1 and CDR2 are SGHKS and YYEKEE (reference sequence). Losses at the gene ends were 2 bases for V and 3 bases for J; bases not matched to a gene: 12. CDR3 in amino acids: CASSLRQGELIFYEQYF. The CDR3 region has the DNA TGTGCCAGCAGCTTACGACAGGGGGAACTGATTTTCTACGAGCAGTACTTC.

The chain links TRBV2 to TRBJ1-1; the match to TRBD1 covers 10 bases. Per the germline V gene, CDR1 is SNHLY and CDR2 is FYNNEI. The junction had 14 bases not matched to a gene; V was cut back by 6 bases and J by 1 base. The CDR3 is 18 residues long. The CDR3 DNA reads as TGTGCCAGCAGCATAAGGGTCCCGGGACAGGGGACGAACACTGAAGCTTTCTTT. It yields the protein CASSIRVPGQGTNTEAFF.

The chain joins TRBV18 to TRBJ1-3; D call uncertain. V was pared by 3 bases and J by 0 bases, with 12 bases between. This CDR3 contains 16 residues. Germline loops: CDR1 KGHSH, CDR2 LQKENI. Written as DNA, the CDR3 is TGTGCCAGCTCACCGCTTTCGATTTTCTCTGGAAACACCATATATTTT. It translates to CASSPLSIFSGNTIYF.

The chain uses TRBV15 and TRBJ2-3, with D uncertain. The V and J ends lost 0 bases and 5 bases respectively, with 15 bases between them. Germline CDR1 LNHNV, CDR2 YYDKDF (reference sequence). The CDR3 is made up of 16 amino acids. The CDR3 loop is CATSREPVQSGDTQYF. Here the CDR3 DNA reads TGTGCCACCAGCAGAGAGCCTGTTCAGTCGGGAGATACGCAGTATTTT. Looking up the rest from reference TRBV15 and TRBJ2-3 gives the full variable domain: DAMVIQNPRYQVTQFGKPVTLSCSQTLNHNVMYWYQQKSSQAPKLLFHYYDKDFNNEADTPDNFQSRRPNTSFCFLDIRSPGLGDTAMYLCATSREPVQSGDTQYFGPGTRLTVL.

Concerning this clone: Its ends do not fully match the called genes, so a read error is possible. J is TRBJ2-4 and V is TRBV28, with TRBD2 matching over 8 bases. Germline-derived CDR1 and CDR2 are MDHEN and SYDVKM. This CDR3 comprises 14 residues. Written as DNA, the CDR3 is TGTGCCAGCAGCCCAGCGGGAGCCGAAAACATTCAGTACTTC. Residues: CASSPAGAENIQYF.